The entry below describes one TCR beta chain. CDR3 size: 14 residues. Germline V gives CDR1 LNHNV, CDR2 YYDKDF (reference sequence). Germline trimming cut 3 bases from V and 8 bases from J; bases unmatched to any gene: 7. This specimen belongs to a study of cytomegalovirus exposure and HLA in healthy donors. Use of 60 Vbeta and 13 Jbeta primers characterized the PCR. Method: immunoSEQ multiplex PCR; TCRdb's copy keeps in-frame clones and lacks some. The data contain under 200,000 clones, roughly four fifths of them singletons. The sequenced sample consisted of PBMCs. The J gene is TRBJ2-1, the V gene TRBV15; the match to TRBD2 covers 7 bases. This TCR derives from a woman aged 30 to 39 in good health and CMV-seropositive. In DNA form, the CDR3 reads TGTGCCACCAGCAGGGGGGGGTTAAGGGATGAGCAGTTCTTC. Translating gives CATSRGGLRDEQFF.